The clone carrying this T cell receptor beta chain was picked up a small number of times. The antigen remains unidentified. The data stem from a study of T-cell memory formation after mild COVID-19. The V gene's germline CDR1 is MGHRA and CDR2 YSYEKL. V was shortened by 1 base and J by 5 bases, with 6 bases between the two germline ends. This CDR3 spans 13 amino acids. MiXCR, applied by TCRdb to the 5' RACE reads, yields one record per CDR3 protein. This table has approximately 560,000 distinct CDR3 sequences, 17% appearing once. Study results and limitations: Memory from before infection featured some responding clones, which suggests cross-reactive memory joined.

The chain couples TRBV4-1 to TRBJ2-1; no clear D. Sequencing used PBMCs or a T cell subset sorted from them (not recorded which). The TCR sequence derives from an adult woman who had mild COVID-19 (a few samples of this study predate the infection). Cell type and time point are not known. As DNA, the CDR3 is TGCGCCAGCAGCCAAGGAAAGGACAATGAGCAGTTCTTC. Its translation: CASSQGKDNEQFF.